Below, 27 T cell receptor beta chains from the same sample are listed, as sequenced in a study of cytomegalovirus exposure and HLA in healthy donors. PCR primers comprised 60 Vbeta and 13 Jbeta primers. Generated by immunoSEQ multiplex PCR, the TCRdb table keeps only in-frame clones and is missing some. Here the sample spans 150,000 to 200,000 clones, 80% to 85% being singletons. The material sequenced was PBMCs. These receptor sequences come from a woman aged 40 to 50 in good health and CMV-seronegative.

By its share, this clone is medium-sized. The V gene is TRBV25-1, the J gene TRBJ2-6; D is undetermined. This CDR3 spans 16 amino acids. Germline assignment: CDR1 MGHDK and CDR2 SYGVNS. Trimming shortened V by 3 bases and J by 0 bases, and 9 bases separated the two germline ends. CDR3 sequence: CASSEARSSGANVLTF. In DNA form, the CDR3 reads TGTGCCAGCAGTGAGGCGCGGAGCTCTGGGGCCAACGTCCTGACTTTC. Full variable domain (missing parts from reference TRBV25-1 and TRBJ2-6): EADIYQTPRYLVIGTGKKITLECSQTMGHDKMYWYQQDPGMELHLIHYSYGVNSTEKGDLSSESTVSRIRTEHFPLTLESARPSHTSQYLCASSEARSSGANVLTFGAGSRLTVL.

The count of this clone is one. The V and J genes are TRBV18 and TRBJ1-2; a weak D match, TRBD1 (5 bases). Trimming took off 2 bases at V and 0 bases at J, with 19 bases between the two ends. Germline V gene sequence: CDR1 KGHSH, CDR2 LQKENI. The CDR3 loop spans 18 amino acids. This CDR3 reads CASSPGIKGTGTNYGYTF. The CDR3 DNA reads as TGTGCCAGCTCACCAGGGATTAAAGGCACAGGAACTAACTATGGCTACACCTTC.

This chain connects TRBV11-2 to TRBJ2-5; TRBD1 is a possible D gene (6 bases). Trimming pared 4 bases from V and 2 bases from J, leaving 8 bases between. The CDR3 runs 13 residues. Germline V gene sequence: CDR1 SGHAT, CDR2 FQNNGV. CDR3 region: CASSSGQQETQYF. In DNA form, the CDR3 reads TGTGCCAGCAGCTCCGGACAGCAAGAGACCCAGTACTTC. Full variable domain (missing parts from reference TRBV11-2 and TRBJ2-5): EAGVAQSPRYKIIEKRQSVAFWCNPISGHATLYWYQQILGQGPKLLIQFQNNGVVDDSQLPKDRFSAERLKGVDSTLKIQPAKLEDSAVYLCASSSGQQETQYFGPGTRLLVL.

This clone appeared once. The chain carries TRBV29-1 and TRBJ2-3; TRBD2 aligns across 12 bases. The CDR3 is 15 residues long. Germline V CDR1 and CDR2: SQVTM, ANQGSEA. V lost 0 bases to trimming and J lost 11 bases; unmatched junction nucleotides: 9. CDR3 sequence reads: CSVEDRLAGEDEQYF. For the CDR3, the DNA is TGCAGCGTTGAAGATCGACTAGCGGGAGAGGATGAGCAGTATTTT.

A remark on this clone: Different DNA sequences within this sample yield the same CDR3. The chain joins TRBV19 to TRBJ1-4; 7 bases fit TRBD1. V shed 6 bases and J 2 bases; nucleotides not matched to a gene: 3. Germline V CDR1 and CDR2: LNHDA, SQIVND (reference sequence). The CDR3 spans 14 residues. The CDR3 sequence: CASSIQGTNEKLFF. The CDR3 nucleotides are TGTGCCAGTAGCATACAGGGGACTAATGAAAAACTGTTTTTT.

The chain couples TRBV21-1 to TRBJ1-1; the table gives TRBD1 as D, unverified against the DNA. TRBV21-1 is reported as a pseudogene. The length of the CDR3 is 15 residues. CDR3 bases: TGTGCCAGCAGCAAAACCCCACAGGCGAACACTGAAGCTTTCTTT. Protein product: CASSKTPQANTEAFF.

This clone has only a few counts. The gene calls are TRBV28 and TRBJ2-2; D is perhaps TRBD1 (5 bases). Germline V CDR1 and CDR2: MDHEN, SYDVKM. The CDR3 is 17 residues long. V lost 7 bases to trimming and J lost 3 bases, with 21 bases between them. This CDR3 is CASINPQGWMDTGELFF. In DNA, the CDR3 is TGTGCCAGCATAAACCCCCAGGGTTGGATGGACACCGGGGAGCTGTTTTTT.

This clone was seen just once. The V call is TRBV9, the J call TRBJ2-1, with 8 positions matching TRBD2. The junction had 3 bases not matched to a gene; V was cut back by 4 bases and J by 0 bases. From germline, CDR1 is SGDLS and CDR2 YYNGEE. The length of the CDR3 is 15 residues. The CDR3 sequence is CASSLSGSSYNEQFF. CDR3 nucleotide sequence: TGTGCCAGCAGCTTAAGCGGGAGCTCCTACAATGAGCAGTTCTTC.

The CDR3 sequence is CASSPRGYGYTF. In DNA form, the CDR3 reads TGTGCCAGCAGTCCTCGGGGCTATGGCTACACCTTC. This chain connects TRBV6-5 to TRBJ1-2; D remains ambiguous. The CDR3 consists of 12 residues. CDR1 is MNHEY, CDR2 SVGAGI, per germline. V gave up 5 bases and J gave up 4 bases, with 8 bases separating them.

This clone was recorded once. V is TRBV6-1 and J is TRBJ2-3; TRBD1 aligns across 7 bases. The germline CDR1 and CDR2 sequences are MNHNS and SASEGT. CDR3 length: 15 residues. The V segment lost 6 bases and the J segment 5 bases; nucleotides outside the gene matches: 11. This CDR3 is CASSRGGPWGDTQYF. Here the CDR3 DNA reads TGTGCCAGCAGCCGAGGGGGCCCTTGGGGAGATACGCAGTATTTT.

On this clone itself: Other DNA sequences within the sample encode an identical CDR3. The J gene is TRBJ2-7, the V gene TRBV29-1; a possible D gene is TRBD2 (6 bases). Germline V gene data show CDR1 as SQVTM and CDR2 as ANQGSEA. Trimming shortened V by 6 bases and J by 2 bases, and 8 bases separated the two germline ends. This CDR3 has 11 residues. In nucleotides, the CDR3 is TGCAGCGTGGGGGGAACCTACGAGCAGTACTTC. It encodes CSVGGTYEQYF.

The V and J genes are TRBV5-1 and TRBJ2-1; 8 bases are shared with TRBD1. The junction had 8 bases not matched to a gene; V was cut back by 4 bases and J by 8 bases. Germline assignment: CDR1 SGHRS and CDR2 YFSETQ. The CDR3 sequence is 14 residues long. For the CDR3, the DNA is TGCGCCAGCAGCCGGACAGGGCGCGGGGATGAGCAGTTCTTC. Protein: CASSRTGRGDEQFF.

This rearrangement joins TRBV6-6 to TRBJ1-1, with D perhaps TRBD1 (5 bases). Germline V gene sequence: CDR1 MNHNY, CDR2 SVGAGI (reference sequence). The CDR3 contains 13 residues. The V end lost 5 bases, the J end lost 4 bases, and 11 bases lay between the germline ends. The CDR3 DNA is TGTGCCAGCAGTCCTCGCGGGGGCACTGAAGCTTTCTTT. Translated, it gives CASSPRGGTEAFF.

The CDR3 region has the DNA TGTGCCAGCAGCCCCTTAACGGGTCGGAACACCGGGGAGCTGTTTTTT. Translated: CASSPLTGRNTGELFF. The rearrangement links TRBV9 to TRBJ2-2, with unresolved D. V was trimmed by 4 bases and J by 1 base, leaving 14 bases between them. In germline, CDR1 is SGDLS, CDR2 YYNGEE. This CDR3 spans 16 amino acids. Filled out from reference TRBV9 and TRBJ2-2, the complete variable domain reads DSGVTQTPKHLITATGQRVTLRCSPRSGDLSVYWYQQSLDQGLQFLIQYYNGEERAKGNILERFSAQQFPDLHSELNLSSLELGDSALYFCASSPLTGRNTGELFFGEGSRLTVL.

In its sample, this clone was seen once. J is TRBJ1-6 and V is TRBV6-5; D remains ambiguous. Germline-derived CDR1 and CDR2 are MNHEY and SVGAGI. This CDR3 comprises 15 residues. Trimming shortened V by 4 bases and J by 9 bases, and 16 bases separated the two germline ends. CDR3 sequence (DNA): TGTGCCAGCAGTTCGCAGGCGGGATGGGGTTCACCCCTCCACTTT. This encodes CASSSQAGWGSPLHF.

In DNA form, the CDR3 reads TGTGCCAGCAGTGACGAACAGAAGAACACCGGGGAGCTGTTTTTT. As protein: CASSDEQKNTGELFF. The chain carries TRBV6-4 and TRBJ2-2; D remains unclear. Per the germline V gene, CDR1 is MRHNA and CDR2 is SNTAGT. V lost 2 bases and J lost 1, with 8 bases in between. This CDR3 region has 15 residues.

Comments on this clone: At one of its ends the junction is not consistent with the germline gene, which may arise from a read error. The rearrangement uses TRBV7-9 and TRBJ1-4; 7 positions agree with TRBD1. CDR1 and CDR2 from the germline V gene are SEHNR and FQNEAQ (reference sequence). This CDR3 region has 15 residues. This chain's CDR3 is CSSSFGTELNEKLFF. Here the CDR3 DNA reads TGTTCCAGCAGCTTCGGGACAGAACTTAATGAAAAACTGTTTTTT.

A single count supports this clone. V is TRBV15 and J is TRBJ1-1; D is perhaps TRBD1 (5 bases). The V end was cut by 2 bases, the J end by 3 bases, with 19 bases between. This CDR3 contains 17 residues. Germline CDR1 LNHNV, CDR2 YYDKDF (reference sequence). This chain's CDR3 is CATSRLVGAHRDTEAFF. CDR3 DNA: TGTGCCACCAGCAGACTTGTAGGGGCGCATCGGGACACTGAAGCTTTCTTT.

This clone was recorded only once. The chain recombines TRBV10-3 with TRBJ2-1; 7 nucleotides agree with TRBD2. V shed 4 bases, J shed 4 bases, and the junction held 13 bases outside the gene matches. Germline CDR1 is ENHRY and CDR2 is SYGVKD. CDR3 length: 17 amino acids. The CDR3 DNA follows: TGTGCCATCAGTGGACTAGCCCTCGTGAAGCCGTACAATGAGCAGTTCTTC. Amino acid sequence: CAISGLALVKPYNEQFF.

The chain links TRBV15 to TRBJ2-4; D remains ambiguous. V gave up 0 bases and J gave up 6 bases, with 12 bases separating them. Germline V gene lookup returns CDR1 LNHNV and CDR2 YYDKDF (reference sequence). This CDR3 has 15 amino acids. The CDR3 is CATSREGQRSNIQYF. The CDR3 DNA is TGTGCCACCAGCAGAGAGGGTCAGCGTTCAAACATTCAGTACTTC.

This clone has a handful of counts. The identical CDR3 is also encoded by other nucleotide sequences in the sample. The rearrangement uses TRBV11-3 and TRBJ2-7; no clear D. The V end lost 1 base, the J end lost 4 bases, and 5 bases lay between the germline ends. The CDR3 contains 12 residues. Germline CDR1 reads SGHNT; CDR2 reads YENEEA. DNA of the CDR3: TGTGCCAGCAGCTTAGCTAGTTACGAGCAGTACTTC. Its protein product is CASSLASYEQYF.

V is TRBV4-3 and J is TRBJ2-1, with a possible D match to TRBD1 (6 bases). The CDR3 is made up of 14 amino acids. Per the germline V gene, CDR1 is LGHNA and CDR2 is YSLEER. Trimming shortened V by 3 bases and J by 5 bases, and 11 bases separated the two germline ends. In DNA, the CDR3 is TGCGCCAGCAGCCATCCCAGGGGACACAATGAGCAGTTCTTC. This translates into CASSHPRGHNEQFF.

The rearrangement links TRBV11-1 to TRBJ1-2; D gene ambiguous. Germline CDR1 is SGHAT and CDR2 is FQDESV (reference sequence). V was pared by 3 bases and J by 6 bases, with 14 bases between. The CDR3 spans 14 residues. The CDR3 bases are TGTGCCAGCAGCTTCGGTTCCAAACTGGATGGCTACACCTTC. Translation gives CASSFGSKLDGYTF.

V is TRBV19 and J is TRBJ2-2, with TRBD2 matching over 10 bases. This CDR3 region has 18 residues. Germline-derived CDR1 and CDR2 are LNHDA and SQIVND (reference sequence). V was pared by 7 bases and J by 0 bases, with 11 bases of the junction left unmatched. CDR3 amino acids: CASTRTSGGVSNTGELFF. In DNA, the CDR3 is TGTGCCAGTACCAGGACTAGCGGAGGGGTTTCGAACACCGGGGAGCTGTTTTTT. The entire variable domain, with the rest obtained from reference TRBV19 and TRBJ2-2, is as follows: DGGITQSPKYLFRKEGQNVTLSCEQNLNHDAMYWYRQDPGQGLRLIYYSQIVNDFQKGDIAEGYSVSREKKESFPLTVTSAQKNPTAFYLCASTRTSGGVSNTGELFFGEGSRLTVL.

V is TRBV6-1 and J is TRBJ1-2; no reliable D call. The CDR3 loop spans 13 amino acids. The V end lost 4 bases, the J end lost 1 base, and 7 bases lay between the germline ends. Germline assignment: CDR1 MNHNS and CDR2 SASEGT. CDR3 loop: CASSVEFNYGYTF. The CDR3 nucleotides are TGTGCCAGCAGTGTAGAATTTAACTATGGCTACACCTTC.

V and J are TRBV7-3 and TRBJ2-1, with D possibly being TRBD2 (5 bases). The V gene lost 5 bases and the J gene lost 6 bases, with 11 bases spanning the gap. The CDR3 has 13 amino acids. From germline, CDR1 is SGHTA and CDR2 FQGTGA. The CDR3 loop reads CASSERNGNEQFF. Written as DNA, the CDR3 is TGTGCCAGCAGCGAGCGGAACGGCAATGAGCAGTTCTTC.

As concerns this clone: Other DNA sequences from this sample encode an identical CDR3 as well. V usage is TRBV5-1 and J usage is TRBJ1-2, with TRBD1 matching over 8 bases. J was trimmed by 3 bases and V by 0 bases; bases with no gene match: 1. The V gene's germline CDR1 is SGHRS and CDR2 YFSETQ. The length of the CDR3 is 14 residues. The CDR3 spells CASSLAGGDYGYTF. The CDR3, as DNA: TGCGCCAGCAGCTTGGCAGGGGGCGACTATGGCTACACCTTC.